This T cell receptor (beta chain) originates from a study of cytomegalovirus exposure and HLA in healthy donors. Study-wide results and caveats: Analyses of presence/absence relied on an assumption of roughly uniform sequencing depth across donors.

Regarding this clone: Its antigen is unidentified.

Between the trimmed V and J ends, which lost 6 bases and 5 bases, there was a span of 19 bases. There are 14 residues in the CDR3. Germline lookup yields CDR1 SQVTM and CDR2 ANQGSEA. Researchers ran the PCR with 60 Vbeta and 13 Jbeta primers. Profiled with immunoSEQ multiplex PCR; TCRdb holds only in-frame clones, not every one. The profile shows about 77,000 clones, approximately 78% of them singletons. The rearrangement uses TRBV29-1 and TRBJ1-1; D might be TRBD1 (5 bases). This TCR came from a man aged 40-55 years in good health and CMV-seronegative. Sequences were obtained from PBMCs. The CDR3 nucleotides are TGCAGCGTCGATCCTCATGCGGGGCGTACTGAAGCTTTCTTT. This translates into CSVDPHAGRTEAFF.